The TCR beta chain described here comes from a study of T-cell reconstitution after alpha-beta-depleted transplantation in children. Study-wide results and caveats: Once a year had passed after transplant, T-cell counts and diversity came mostly from newly produced T cells.

V shed 5 bases, J shed 3 bases, and the junction held 12 bases outside the gene matches. Germline CDR1 and CDR2: SGHTA and FQGNSA. This CDR3 spans 16 amino acids. Unique molecular identifiers tagged the TCRbeta library. TCRdb passed the PCR reads through MiXCR, listing each CDR3 protein once. The table includes around 580,000 distinct CDR3 sequences, 27% detected once. To note about this clonotype: Its antigen is as yet unknown.

Sequenced material: PBMCs, taken before TCRalphabeta/CD19-depleted stem cell transplant. The clonotype comes from a boy younger than two with Wiskott-Aldrich syndrome, due to receive a stem cell transplant. The V call is TRBV7-2, the J call TRBJ2-7; TRBD2 matches at 8 bases. The CDR3 loop reads CASSPWVAGYLYEQYF. DNA for the CDR3: TGTGCCAGCAGCCCGTGGGTAGCGGGGTACCTCTACGAGCAGTACTTC.